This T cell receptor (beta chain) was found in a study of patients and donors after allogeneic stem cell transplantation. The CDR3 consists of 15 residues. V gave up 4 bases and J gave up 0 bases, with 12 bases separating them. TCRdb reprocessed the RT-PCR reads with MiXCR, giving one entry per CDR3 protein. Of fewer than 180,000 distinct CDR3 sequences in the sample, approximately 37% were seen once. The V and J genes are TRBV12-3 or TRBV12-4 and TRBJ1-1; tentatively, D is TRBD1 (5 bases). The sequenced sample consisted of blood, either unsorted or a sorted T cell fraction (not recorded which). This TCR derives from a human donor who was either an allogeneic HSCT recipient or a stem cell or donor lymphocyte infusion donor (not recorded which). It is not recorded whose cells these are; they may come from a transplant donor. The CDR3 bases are TGTGCCAGCAGTTGGGGGAGCTCTTTGAACACTGAAGCTTTCTTT. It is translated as CASSWGSSLNTEAFF.